Listed here are 28 T cell receptor beta chains from one sample, sequenced in a study of early T cells in non-severe SARS-CoV-2 infection. TCRdb re-called the 5' RACE reads with MiXCR, one entry per CDR3 protein. Seen here are about 55,000 distinct CDR3 sequences, about 6.4% observed once, and the top ten hold about 5.8%. The sequencing used whole blood, collected at baseline. The receptors shown here come from an adult who was a healthcare worker with PCR-confirmed SARS-CoV-2 infection or an uninfected control (not recorded which).

This clonotype was detected many times. The V gene is TRBV10-3, the J gene TRBJ2-1; D unclear. This CDR3 is built from 11 residues. CDR1 is ENHRY, CDR2 SYGVKD, per germline. V was clipped by 3 bases and J by 8 bases, with 5 bases between them. The CDR3 nucleotides read TGTGCCATCAGTGAAAGCCATGAGCAGTTCTTC. Its protein is CAISESHEQFF.

This clonotype occurred many times. This chain links TRBV20-1 with TRBJ1-2, with a possible D match to TRBD1 (5 bases). V shed 1 base and J shed 4 bases, with 13 bases lying between them. CDR1 is DFQATT, CDR2 SNEGSKA, per germline (reference sequence). This CDR3 spans 14 amino acids. The CDR3 loop is CSARAGGKSYGYTF. CDR3 DNA: TGCAGTGCTAGAGCGGGGGGTAAAAGCTATGGCTACACCTTC.

This clonotype was detected a few times. The chain has TRBV28 and TRBJ1-6; D possibly corresponds to TRBD1 (6 bases). V was pared by 7 bases and J by 14 bases, with 15 bases between. There are 12 residues in the CDR3. Germline loops: CDR1 MDHEN, CDR2 SYDVKM. The CDR3 reads CASTPRGVALHF. The CDR3 DNA sequence: TGTGCCAGCACCCCAAGGGGGGTGGCCCTCCACTTT.

The table lists this clonotype with many counts. The chain has TRBV5-4 and TRBJ1-1; 7 nucleotides align to TRBD1. Germline values: CDR1 SGHNT, CDR2 YYREEE (reference sequence). The CDR3 length is 16 residues. The J segment lost 3 bases and the V segment lost 4 bases, leaving 12 bases of the junction unmatched. The CDR3 DNA is TGTGCCAGCAGCCTGGAGGGCCGACAGGGTGACACTGAAGCTTTCTTT. Protein sequence: CASSLEGRQGDTEAFF.

The CDR3 spells CASSPQEQVNGYTF. DNA of the CDR3: TGTGCCAGCTCACCACAGGAACAGGTGAATGGCTACACCTTC. The rearrangement uses TRBV18 and TRBJ1-2; possibly TRBD1 for D (5 bases). The V gene's germline CDR1 is KGHSH and CDR2 LQKENI. V lost 1 base to trimming and J lost 6 bases, with 12 bases between them. The CDR3 totals 14 residues. Full variable domain (outside the CDR3, taken from reference TRBV18 and TRBJ1-2): NAGVMQNPRHLVRRRGQEARLRCSPMKGHSHVYWYRQLPEEGLKFMVYLQKENIIDESGMPKERFSAEFPKEGPSILRIQQVVRGDSAAYFCASSPQEQVNGYTFGSGTRLTVV.

This clonotype has only a few counts. The chain combines TRBV18 with TRBJ1-3, with 8 bases lining up with TRBD1. Germline V gives CDR1 KGHSH, CDR2 LQKENI. V trimming: 4 bases; J trimming: 4 bases; junction bases outside the gene matches: 3. This CDR3 contains 14 residues. CDR3 region: CASSQDRDGNTIYF. As DNA, the CDR3 is TGTGCCAGCTCACAGGACAGGGACGGAAACACCATATATTTT.

In this sample, this clonotype turned up many times. In DNA, the CDR3 is TGTGCCAGCAGCACCGCACGGTATGGCTACACCTTC. This gives the protein CASSTARYGYTF. The V and J genes are TRBV6-1 and TRBJ1-2; D not certain. V was shortened by 6 bases and J by 5 bases, with 10 bases between the two germline ends. The germline V gene has CDR1 MNHNS and CDR2 SASEGT. The CDR3 runs to 12 residues.

This clonotype was recorded at least ten times. The rearrangement links TRBV5-1 to TRBJ2-1; D is unresolved. The CDR3 totals 14 residues. CDR1 is SGHRS and CDR2 is YFSETQ in the germline V gene. The V and J ends lost 7 bases and 2 bases respectively, with 13 bases between them. CDR3 sequence: CASSSATAYNEQFF. The CDR3 coding sequence is TGCGCCAGCTCTTCCGCTACGGCCTACAATGAGCAGTTCTTC.

This clonotype was counted ten times or more. The chain combines TRBV20-1 with TRBJ2-7; D is ambiguous. The CDR3 is made up of 12 amino acids. Germline V gene lookup returns CDR1 DFQATT and CDR2 SNEGSKA (reference sequence). V lost 2 bases and J 0 bases, leaving 5 bases between the germline ends. The CDR3 loop is CSARRPSYEQYF. CDR3 DNA sequence: TGCAGTGCTAGACGTCCCTCCTACGAGCAGTACTTC.

In its sample, this clonotype was seen a few times. The gene calls are TRBV6-2 or TRBV6-3 and TRBJ2-1; unclear D gene. There are 12 residues in the CDR3. CDR1 and CDR2 (germline): MNHEY, SVGEGT. The V gene lost 4 bases and the J gene lost 5 bases, with 6 bases spanning the gap. The CDR3 loop reads CASSFGHNEQFF. DNA for the CDR3: TGTGCCAGCAGTTTTGGTCACAATGAGCAGTTCTTC.

This clonotype was found many times. This chain uses TRBV29-1 with TRBJ2-3; the D gene is possibly TRBD2 (5 bases). The V and J ends lost 4 bases and 3 bases respectively, with 8 bases between them. Germline CDR1 reads SQVTM; CDR2 reads ANQGSEA. The CDR3 covers 12 residues. The CDR3 sequence is CSVGTVTDTQYF. The CDR3 DNA is TGCAGCGTTGGGACTGTGACAGATACGCAGTATTTT.

This clonotype was recorded many times. At one of its ends the junction is not consistent with the germline gene, which may arise from a read error. In nucleotides, the CDR3 is TGCGCCAGCAGTGGGACGGTAGCTAACTATGGCTACATCTTC. It encodes CASSGTVANYGYIF. The chain recombines TRBV10-2 with TRBJ1-2; D is ambiguous. This CDR3 contains 14 residues. Germline CDR1 WSHSY, CDR2 SAAADI.

In its sample, this clonotype was seen a few times. This chain joins TRBV5-6 and TRBJ2-2; no reliable D call. Germline values: CDR1 SGHDT, CDR2 YYEEEE. Trimming left V 3 bases short and J 6 bases short, with 15 bases between. The CDR3 is made up of 15 amino acids. CDR3: CASSSDPGGAGELFF. CDR3 sequence (DNA): TGTGCCAGCAGCTCGGACCCAGGCGGCGCCGGGGAGCTGTTTTTT. Full variable domain (missing parts from reference TRBV5-6 and TRBJ2-2): DAGVTQSPTHLIKTRGQQVTLRCSPKSGHDTVSWYQQALGQGPQFIFQYYEEEERQRGNFPDRFSGHQFPNYSSELNVNALLLGDSALYLCASSSDPGGAGELFFGEGSRLTVL.

The chain uses TRBV12-3 or TRBV12-4 and TRBJ1-2; D is unresolved. CDR3 length: 15 residues. V shed 6 bases and J shed 0 bases, with 14 bases lying between them. The CDR3 protein is CASSSRGPANYGYTF. CDR3 in DNA: TGTGCCAGCAGCTCTCGGGGTCCCGCTAACTATGGCTACACCTTC.

This chain uses TRBV12-3 or TRBV12-4 with TRBJ2-4; TRBD1 matches 11 bases. The CDR3 runs to 16 residues. V trimming: 5 bases; J trimming: 8 bases; junction bases outside the gene matches: 11. The CDR3 region is CASSPDRGQGYHIQYF. CDR3 sequence (DNA): TGTGCCAGCAGTCCGGACAGGGGGCAAGGGTATCACATTCAGTACTTC.

This clonotype was seen only a few times. The chain links TRBV9 to TRBJ1-2; no clear D gene. V shed 4 bases and J shed 2 bases, with 15 bases lying between them. The CDR3 is 15 amino acids. Germline V gives CDR1 SGDLS, CDR2 YYNGEE. The CDR3 DNA sequence: TGTGCCAGCAGCCCAATGTCAAACCTGAACTATGGCTACACCTTC. This translates into CASSPMSNLNYGYTF. The whole variable domain, remainder taken from reference TRBV9 and TRBJ1-2, is DSGVTQTPKHLITATGQRVTLRCSPRSGDLSVYWYQQSLDQGLQFLIQYYNGEERAKGNILERFSAQQFPDLHSELNLSSLELGDSALYFCASSPMSNLNYGYTFGSGTRLTVV.

This clonotype was seen repeatedly, ten times or more. The chain employs TRBV4-3 and TRBJ2-5, with D hard to call. CDR1 is LGHNA, CDR2 YSLEER, per germline. This CDR3 spans 14 amino acids. V was trimmed by 3 bases and J by 7 bases, leaving 15 bases between them. The CDR3 DNA follows: TGCGCCAGCAGCCACTCCGACGGAAGAGGGACCCAGTACTTC. It is translated as CASSHSDGRGTQYF.

The V call is TRBV5-1, the J call TRBJ1-5; D is uncertain. The CDR3 has 13 residues. Looked up from germline, CDR1 is SGHRS and CDR2 is YFSETQ. The V end was cut by 4 bases, the J end by 3 bases, with 8 bases between. CDR3 protein: CASSGSPNQPQHF. The CDR3 bases are TGCGCCAGCAGCGGCAGCCCCAATCAGCCCCAGCATTTT.

This clonotype was counted at least ten times. V is TRBV6-2 or TRBV6-3 and J is TRBJ2-1, with 10 positions matching TRBD2. Germline trimming cut 0 bases from V and 6 bases from J; bases unmatched to any gene: 8. The CDR3 runs 17 residues. Germline loops: CDR1 MNHEY, CDR2 SVGEGT. This chain's CDR3 is CASSYSTASGGANEQFF. The CDR3 bases are TGTGCCAGCAGTTACTCGACGGCCAGCGGGGGGGCCAATGAGCAGTTCTTC.

This clonotype was observed a handful of times. J is TRBJ2-7 and V is TRBV20-1; D remains unclear. CDR1 is DFQATT, CDR2 SNEGSKA, per germline (reference sequence). Trimming took 5 bases from V and 2 from J, leaving 19 bases between them. CDR3 length: 15 residues. Here the CDR3 DNA reads TGCAGTGCTCGTGAGCCAAATTCAGCCCCCTACGAGCAGTACTTC. It encodes CSAREPNSAPYEQYF.

In its sample, this clonotype was seen a few times. The chain joins TRBV5-8 to TRBJ2-4; TRBD1 might be the D (5 bases). CDR3 length equals 15 residues. V dropped 1 base and J dropped 1 base, with 9 bases sitting between them. Germline V CDR1 and CDR2: SGHTS, YDEGEE. CDR3 DNA sequence: TGTGCCAGCAGCTTGCAGGGAACGGCCAAAAACATTCAGTACTTC. Its translation: CASSLQGTAKNIQYF.

The table lists this clonotype with many counts. The chain has TRBV6-1 and TRBJ2-3, with TRBD1 identical over 10 bases. V lost 6 bases, J lost 5 bases, and 5 bases stayed unmatched. Germline V CDR1 and CDR2: MNHNS, SASEGT. This CDR3 is 14 amino acids long. CDR3 sequence: CASSYWTGGDTQYF. As DNA, the CDR3 is TGTGCCAGCAGCTACTGGACAGGGGGAGATACGCAGTATTTT.

There are many counts of this clonotype. V and J are TRBV6-2 or TRBV6-3 and TRBJ1-1, with D possibly TRBD1 on 5 matching bases. The V end was cut by 4 bases, the J end by 4 bases, with 22 bases between. This CDR3 region has 17 residues. The V gene's germline CDR1 is MNHEY and CDR2 SVGEGT. The CDR3 is CASSSLRDFLMGTEAFF. The CDR3 nucleotides read TGTGCCAGCAGTTCATTGAGGGACTTCTTAATGGGCACTGAAGCTTTCTTT.

The sample holds many counts of this clonotype. The chain carries TRBV20-1 and TRBJ2-1; 7 nucleotides line up with TRBD1. V was clipped by 4 bases and J by 4 bases; unmatched bases: 10. Germline CDR1 is DFQATT and CDR2 is SNEGSKA (reference sequence). The CDR3 loop spans 15 amino acids. The CDR3 DNA reads as TGCAGTGCTATAGCCGGGACAGCCGTGTACAATGAGCAGTTCTTC. As protein: CSAIAGTAVYNEQFF.

The sample holds many counts of this clonotype. This chain connects TRBV7-2 to TRBJ1-1, with TRBD1 matching over 7 bases. Germline CDR1 and CDR2: SGHTA and FQGNSA. Germline trimming cut 5 bases from V and 4 bases from J; bases unmatched to any gene: 7. This CDR3 has 14 residues. CDR3 loop: CASSPNRGGTEAFF. The CDR3 DNA sequence: TGTGCCAGCAGCCCGAACAGGGGAGGCACTGAAGCTTTCTTT.

This clonotype was counted between two and nine times. This chain links TRBV5-4 with TRBJ2-1; possible D gene TRBD1, 5 bases. Germline loops: CDR1 SGHNT, CDR2 YYREEE (reference sequence). Trimming pared 0 bases from V and 8 bases from J, leaving 9 bases between. The CDR3 extends over 13 amino acids. CDR3 amino acids: CASSLGGHDEQFF. DNA of the CDR3: TGTGCCAGCAGCTTGGGTGGACACGATGAGCAGTTCTTC.

This clonotype was observed a handful of times. The V and J genes are TRBV2 and TRBJ2-2; the D gene is possibly TRBD1 (5 bases). With 4 bases removed from V and 2 bases from J, the gap between germline ends came to 8 bases. The germline V gene has CDR1 SNHLY and CDR2 FYNNEI. This CDR3 is built from 14 residues. The chain's CDR3 is CASSGGSNTGELFF. In DNA, the CDR3 is TGTGCCAGCAGTGGGGGCTCCAACACCGGGGAGCTGTTTTTT. The full variable domain, completed using reference TRBV2 and TRBJ2-2, is EPEVTQTPSHQVTQMGQEVILRCVPISNHLYFYWYRQILGQKVEFLVSFYNNEISEKSEIFDDQFSVERPDGSNFTLKIRSTKLEDSAMYFCASSGGSNTGELFFGEGSRLTVL.

The chain has TRBV13 and TRBJ2-7; no firm D call. V was trimmed by 5 bases and J by 2 bases, leaving 10 bases between them. The length of the CDR3 is 13 residues. CDR1 and CDR2 from the germline V gene are PRHDT and FYEKMQ (reference sequence). The CDR3 sequence is CASSVDGAYEQYF. CDR3 coding DNA: TGTGCCAGCAGCGTGGACGGTGCCTACGAGCAGTACTTC.